The clone carrying this TCR beta chain was seen ten or more times. The antigen remains undetermined. The data were taken from a study of T-cell memory formation after mild COVID-19. Study in general: Clustering of TCRs was largely donor specific. Overall study findings and caveats: Pre-infection memory harbored some responding clones, suggesting cross-reactive memory joined. Clones shrinking from day 15 to 85 showed even CD4/CD8 mixes; later expanders tilted CD4+.

This CDR3 spans 15 amino acids. With V trimmed by 4 bases and J by 4 bases, 6 bases remained unmatched. CDR1 and CDR2 from the germline V gene are LGHNA and YSLEER. In TCRdb, the 5' RACE reads were re-called with MiXCR into one record per CDR3 protein. The sample carries around 390,000 distinct CDR3 sequences, approximately 15% recorded once. The rearrangement joins TRBV4-3 to TRBJ1-4, with TRBD1 matching over 7 bases. The receptor's source is a young man who had mild COVID-19 (a few samples of this study predate the infection). Cell type and time point are not known. The sequencing input was PBMCs or a T cell subset sorted from them (not recorded which). The CDR3 DNA sequence: TGCGCCAGCAGCCTCGACAGGGCCTATAATGAAAAACTGTTTTTT. Residues: CASSLDRAYNEKLFF.